The sample holds one count of the clone carrying this T cell receptor beta chain. The sample is drawn from a study of human thymus T cells. Sequencing used immunoSEQ multiplex PCR; TCRdb keeps in-frame clones, though not all of them. This table has about 44,000 clones, 85% to 95% appearing once. Trimming removed 0 bases at V and 3 bases at J, with 9 bases between. There are 14 residues in the CDR3. Germline V gene data show CDR1 as SGHRS and CDR2 as YFSETQ. Sample: blood. The receptor was derived from a boy under two years old with a congenital heart defect but otherwise immunologically healthy. The V gene is TRBV5-1, the J gene TRBJ1-2, with no clear D. In DNA form, the CDR3 reads TGCGCCAGCAGCTTGGGGGTCGCCGACTATGGCTACACCTTC. This encodes CASSLGVADYGYTF.